This is a list of T cell receptor beta chains from one sample in a study of regulatory T cells in long-lasting Graves disease. Via MiXCR, TCRdb re-called the multiplex PCR reads, giving one row per CDR3 protein. The sample includes hundreds of thousands of distinct CDR3 sequences, around 20% of them seen just once. The starting material was peripheral blood mononuclear cells (PBMCs), obtained when the disease was refractory, from a patient treated with antithyroid drugs. The receptors originated from a female donor with Graves disease. Each CDR3 is given with its conserved first and last residue. A D gene is named only where the DNA matches it firmly. For some rows the clone size is stated as once, few or many, or as a class when expanded; others skip it.

len: 13
j_gene: TRBJ2-5
abundance: .
d_gene: .
v_gene: TRBV19
CDR3nt: TGTGCCAGTAGCAACAACAGGGCAGAGACCCAGTACTTC
CDR3aa: CASSNNRAETQYF

len: 14
j_gene: TRBJ2-1
abundance: few
d_gene: .
v_gene: TRBV20-1
CDR3nt: TGCAGTGCTACCTTACCCGAGGCCTACAATGAGCAGTTCTTC
CDR3aa: CSATLPEAYNEQFF

len: 16
j_gene: TRBJ1-1
abundance: many
d_gene: TRBD1
v_gene: TRBV3-1
CDR3nt: TGTGCCAGCAGCCAACCCCTGACAGGGCACGAGGGTGAAGCTTTCTTT
CDR3aa: CASSQPLTGHEGEAFF

len: 14
j_gene: TRBJ2-6
abundance: .
d_gene: .
v_gene: TRBV19
CDR3nt: TGTGCCAGTAGTTCGGTGGGCGGGGCCAACGTCCTGACTTTC
CDR3aa: CASSSVGGANVLTF

len: 13
j_gene: TRBJ2-5
abundance: few
d_gene: .
v_gene: TRBV6-5
CDR3nt: TGTGCCAGCAGTTATTCGGAGAAACAGACCCAGTACTTC
CDR3aa: CASSYSEKQTQYF

len: 14
j_gene: TRBJ1-5
abundance: few
d_gene: .
v_gene: TRBV12-3/TRBV12-4
CDR3nt: TGTGCCAGCAGTGTCAGGACTGGAAATCAGCCCCAGCATTTT
CDR3aa: CASSVRTGNQPQHF

len: 17
j_gene: TRBJ2-2
abundance: few
d_gene: .
v_gene: TRBV6-1
CDR3nt: TGTGCCAGCAGTGGGGTTTTTCGAGTAGCTAACACCGGGGAGCTGTTTTTT
CDR3aa: CASSGVFRVANTGELFF

len: 15
j_gene: TRBJ2-7
abundance: many
d_gene: .
v_gene: TRBV12-3/TRBV12-4
CDR3nt: TGTGCCAGCAGTCCTGGCCTGGGACGCTCCTACGAGCAGTACTTC
CDR3aa: CASSPGLGRSYEQYF

len: 17
j_gene: TRBJ1-1
abundance: .
d_gene: .
v_gene: TRBV5-1
CDR3nt: TGCGCCAGCAGCTTGGAGGTCAGAATCCTAGGAGACACTGAAGCTTTCTTT
CDR3aa: CASSLEVRILGDTEAFF

len: 15
j_gene: TRBJ2-2
abundance: few
d_gene: TRBD2
v_gene: TRBV7-2
CDR3nt: TGTGCCAGCAGCTTATTTCTAGCGGAACCCGGGGAGCTGTTTTTT
CDR3aa: CASSLFLAEPGELFF

len: 16
j_gene: TRBJ2-1
abundance: few
d_gene: TRBD2
v_gene: TRBV11-2
CDR3nt: TGTGCCAGCAGCTTTGCGGCGCTAGCGGGAGGGAATGAGCAGTTCTTC
CDR3aa: CASSFAALAGGNEQFF

len: 14
j_gene: TRBJ2-5
abundance: many
d_gene: .
v_gene: TRBV11-2
CDR3nt: TGTGCCAGCAGCCGTAAATACAGGGAGGAGACCCAGTACTTC
CDR3aa: CASSRKYREETQYF

len: 15
j_gene: TRBJ2-5
abundance: .
d_gene: .
v_gene: TRBV9
CDR3nt: TGTGCCAGCAGCGTAGGGGCCACGCGCCAAGAGACCCAGTACTTC
CDR3aa: CASSVGATRQETQYF

len: 15
j_gene: TRBJ2-7
abundance: few
d_gene: TRBD1
v_gene: TRBV7-9
CDR3nt: TGTGCCAGCAGGCGTCCCGGGACAGGGAACTACGAGCAGTACTTC
CDR3aa: CASRRPGTGNYEQYF

len: 16
j_gene: TRBJ2-7
abundance: many
d_gene: .
v_gene: TRBV28
CDR3nt: TGTGCCAGCAGTTCCCCCGTTGCGGGAAGTTTCTACGAGCAGTACTTC
CDR3aa: CASSSPVAGSFYEQYF

len: 14
j_gene: TRBJ2-1
abundance: few
d_gene: .
v_gene: TRBV9
CDR3nt: TGTGCCAGCAGCGCCTGGGACTTATACAATGAGCAGTTCTTC
CDR3aa: CASSAWDLYNEQFF

len: 15
j_gene: TRBJ2-5
abundance: .
d_gene: .
v_gene: TRBV5-1
CDR3nt: TGCGCCAGCAGCTTGGCCAGAGACAGGCCCAGTACCCAGTACTTC
CDR3aa: CASSLARDRPSTQYF

len: 12
j_gene: TRBJ1-4
abundance: .
d_gene: TRBD1
v_gene: TRBV6-1
CDR3nt: TGTGCCAGCACCCTTACCAGGGGGGAACTGTTTTTT
CDR3aa: CASTLTRGELFF

len: 15
j_gene: TRBJ1-2
abundance: many
d_gene: TRBD1
v_gene: TRBV7-3
CDR3nt: TGTGCCAGCAGCTTAACGGGGACAGATAACTATGGCTACACCTTC
CDR3aa: CASSLTGTDNYGYTF

len: 15
j_gene: TRBJ2-7
abundance: .
d_gene: .
v_gene: TRBV5-1
CDR3nt: TGCGCCAGCAGCTCTACCACAGGGAGCGGCTACGAGCAGTACTTC
CDR3aa: CASSSTTGSGYEQYF

len: 16
j_gene: TRBJ2-3
abundance: once
d_gene: TRBD2
v_gene: TRBV5-1
CDR3nt: TGCGCCAGCAGTTTACTAGCGGGAATCAGCACAGATACGCAGTATTTT
CDR3aa: CASSLLAGISTDTQYF

len: 15
j_gene: TRBJ1-4
abundance: many
d_gene: .
v_gene: TRBV12-3/TRBV12-4
CDR3nt: TGTGCCAGCAGTCCCCAGGTGGCAACTAATGAAAAACTGTTTTTT
CDR3aa: CASSPQVATNEKLFF

len: 15
j_gene: TRBJ2-7
abundance: many
d_gene: .
v_gene: TRBV20-1
CDR3nt: TGCAGTGCTAATAAACAGGGACTAAATGCCTACGAGCAGTACTTC
CDR3aa: CSANKQGLNAYEQYF

len: 16
j_gene: TRBJ2-3
abundance: once
d_gene: TRBD2
v_gene: TRBV6-5
CDR3nt: TGTGCCAGCAGTTGGGCTAGCGGGGTTCGCACAGATACGCAGTATTTT
CDR3aa: CASSWASGVRTDTQYF

len: 13
j_gene: TRBJ1-5
abundance: few
d_gene: .
v_gene: TRBV6-1
CDR3nt: TGTGCCAGCAGGGCAGGTGGGGAACAGCCCCAGCATTTT
CDR3aa: CASRAGGEQPQHF

len: 16
j_gene: TRBJ2-1
abundance: .
d_gene: TRBD1
v_gene: TRBV15
CDR3nt: TGTGCCACCAGCAGAGCACAGGGGGCGCAAAATTATGAGCAGTTCTTC
CDR3aa: CATSRAQGAQNYEQFF

len: 14
j_gene: TRBJ1-5
abundance: many
d_gene: TRBD1
v_gene: TRBV12-3/TRBV12-4
CDR3nt: TGTGCCAGCAGTGGGACAGGGGGCGATCAGCCCCAGCATTTT
CDR3aa: CASSGTGGDQPQHF

len: 13
j_gene: TRBJ2-2
abundance: few
d_gene: TRBD1
v_gene: TRBV7-9
CDR3nt: TGTGCCAGCAGACTACAGGGGACCGGGGAGCTGTTTTTT
CDR3aa: CASRLQGTGELFF

len: 16
j_gene: TRBJ2-7
abundance: .
d_gene: .
v_gene: TRBV27
CDR3nt: TGTGCCAGCAGTTTATCTCTGTCTGGCAGCGTCTACGAGCAGTACTTC
CDR3aa: CASSLSLSGSVYEQYF

len: 17
j_gene: TRBJ2-2
abundance: .
d_gene: TRBD2
v_gene: TRBV28
CDR3nt: TGTGCCAGCAGACTCAGGGTGGGACTAGCGGGGATCGGGGAGCTGTTTTTT
CDR3aa: CASRLRVGLAGIGELFF

len: 20
j_gene: TRBJ2-2
abundance: many
d_gene: TRBD1
v_gene: TRBV12-3/TRBV12-4
CDR3nt: TGTGCCAGCAGATTTGGGAACAGCCGGGACAGGGGGTCGCTCACCGGGGAGCTGTTTTTT
CDR3aa: CASRFGNSRDRGSLTGELFF

len: 15
j_gene: TRBJ1-1
abundance: many
d_gene: TRBD1
v_gene: TRBV2
CDR3nt: TGTGCCAGCAGTTACAGGGACAGGGGGCAGGGTGAAGCTTTCTTT
CDR3aa: CASSYRDRGQGEAFF

len: 15
j_gene: TRBJ1-3
abundance: many
d_gene: .
v_gene: TRBV7-8
CDR3nt: TGTGCCAGCAGCTTAGCCGACGTCTCTGGAAACACCATATATTTT
CDR3aa: CASSLADVSGNTIYF

len: 13
j_gene: TRBJ2-2
abundance: many
d_gene: .
v_gene: TRBV6-1
CDR3nt: TGTGCCAGCAGTGAATCGGGCACCGGGGAGCTGTTTTTT
CDR3aa: CASSESGTGELFF

len: 13
j_gene: TRBJ1-5
abundance: many
d_gene: .
v_gene: TRBV19
CDR3nt: TGTGCCAGTAGTATAGTTGGCAATCAGCCCCAGCATTTT
CDR3aa: CASSIVGNQPQHF

len: 17
j_gene: TRBJ2-7
abundance: few
d_gene: TRBD2
v_gene: TRBV4-1
CDR3nt: TGCGCCAGCAGCCCCCGTCCCCAGCGGGAAGGTCGTCTCGAGCAGTACTTC
CDR3aa: CASSPRPQREGRLEQYF

len: 15
j_gene: TRBJ1-1
abundance: .
d_gene: .
v_gene: TRBV28
CDR3nt: TGTGCCAGCACCCTGCACAGGTCACCGAACACTGAAGCTTTCTTT
CDR3aa: CASTLHRSPNTEAFF

len: 15
j_gene: TRBJ1-6
abundance: .
d_gene: .
v_gene: TRBV19
CDR3nt: TGTGCCAGTAGTATAGGAGCCGGGAGTAATTCACCCCTCCACTTT
CDR3aa: CASSIGAGSNSPLHF

len: 18
j_gene: TRBJ1-5
abundance: many
d_gene: TRBD1
v_gene: TRBV24-1
CDR3nt: TGTGCCACCGGCTTGGACAGGGGAATTTTCCGAGGCAATCAGCCCCAGCATTTT
CDR3aa: CATGLDRGIFRGNQPQHF

len: 14
j_gene: TRBJ2-5
abundance: .
d_gene: .
v_gene: TRBV11-2
CDR3nt: TGTGCCAGCAGCTTAGTACGCCCCCAAGAGACCCAGTACTTC
CDR3aa: CASSLVRPQETQYF

len: 12
j_gene: TRBJ1-1
abundance: .
d_gene: .
v_gene: TRBV29-1
CDR3nt: TGCAGCGTTTGGACATTGAACACTGAAGCTTTCTTT
CDR3aa: CSVWTLNTEAFF